Here is one T cell receptor (beta chain) with its context. Its specificity is not known. This sample was taken from a study of siplizumab effects on memory and regulatory T cells. Sequencing was performed with immunoSEQ multiplex PCR; in TCRdb, only in-frame clones are kept and a portion is missing. Among about 98,000 clones, more than 85% were seen once, and the ten largest hold around 1.1%. Study outcomes and limitations: It was never confirmed that proliferating Tregs from siplizumab cultures were suppressive. Mappable alloreactive CD4+ clones averaged around 71% Treg-derived with siplizumab versus approximately 25% in controls. Poor capture below about 10^-5 frequency left most alloreactive clones unmapped to unstimulated subsets. Neither a naive nor a memory phenotype was assignable to roughly 80-95% of proliferating CD4+ or CD8+ clones.

The germline gives CDR1 KGHSH, CDR2 LQKENI. The CDR3 extends over 15 amino acids. V was clipped by 4 bases and J by 3 bases, with 13 bases between them. The chain uses TRBV18 and TRBJ1-5; TRBD1 is a possible D gene (5 bases). The TCR was taken from a human donor in good health. The sequencing input was CD4+ T cells sorted from blood. CDR3 bases: TGTGCCAGCTCACATGGGTCAGGGCCCAATCAGCCCCAGCATTTT. Residues: CASSHGSGPNQPQHF.